These 10 T cell receptor beta chains came from one sample sequenced in a study of post-analysis software for immune sequencing data. Study findings and constraints: Compared with controls, patients had more of five TRBV segments, including TRBV5-6, TRBV5-1 and TRBV20-1.

The TCR beta cDNA libraries contained unique molecular identifiers. A single record per CDR3 protein comes from TCRdb applying MiXCR to the PCR reads. The table records over 700,000 distinct CDR3 sequences, 25% to 30% of them present only once. Which antigens these TCRs recognize remains unknown. Sequencing input: blood. The origin of the receptors is a girl between 5 and 17 years old with multiple sclerosis.

There are many counts of this clonotype. The chain links TRBV29-1 to TRBJ2-5; D is uncertain. V was clipped by 3 bases and J by 5 bases, with 13 bases between them. This CDR3 is built from 13 residues. CDR1 is SQVTM, CDR2 ANQGSEA, per germline. CDR3 protein: CSVEWSGWETQYF. In DNA, the CDR3 is TGCAGCGTTGAGTGGTCAGGATGGGAGACCCAGTACTTC.

The V and J genes are TRBV28 and TRBJ2-1; D ambiguous. The CDR3 runs 13 residues. V was shortened by 1 base and J by 6 bases, with 7 bases between the two germline ends. CDR1 is MDHEN and CDR2 is SYDVKM in the germline V gene. The CDR3 reads CASSLSIANEQFF. The CDR3 bases are TGTGCCAGCAGTTTATCGATAGCCAATGAGCAGTTCTTC.

CDR3 amino acids: CASSPGVTSTDTQYF. As DNA, the CDR3 is TGTGCCAGCTCTCCGGGGGTAACTAGCACAGATACGCAGTATTTT. The V and J genes are TRBV18 and TRBJ2-3, with D tentatively TRBD2 (6 bases). Trimming left V 6 bases short and J 0 bases short, with 13 bases between. CDR1 is KGHSH and CDR2 is LQKENI in the germline V gene. The CDR3 is 15 amino acids. Variable domain in full (rest from reference TRBV18 and TRBJ2-3): NAGVMQNPRHLVRRRGQEARLRCSPMKGHSHVYWYRQLPEEGLKFMVYLQKENIIDESGMPKERFSAEFPKEGPSILRIQQVVRGDSAAYFCASSPGVTSTDTQYFGPGTRLTVL.

This clonotype was observed a handful of times. V is TRBV20-1 and J is TRBJ1-2, with D perhaps matching TRBD1 (5 bases). The CDR3 contains 11 residues. Germline CDR1 and CDR2: DFQATT and SNEGSKA (reference sequence). V dropped 5 bases and J dropped 8 bases, with 12 bases sitting between them. The CDR3 DNA follows: TGCAGTGCTCCGATCCGGGGGGGCTACACCTTC. As protein: CSAPIRGGYTF.

The rearrangement uses TRBV12-3 or TRBV12-4 and TRBJ1-5; D ambiguous. The CDR3 sequence is 14 residues long. Trimming removed 5 bases from V and 0 bases from J, with 8 bases in between. CDR3 sequence reads: CASSNSISNQPQHF. DNA for the CDR3: TGTGCCAGCAGTAACAGTATTAGCAATCAGCCCCAGCATTTT.

The chain joins TRBV20-1 to TRBJ2-2; tentative D call: TRBD2 (6 bases). This CDR3 has 14 amino acids. Trimming shortened V by 6 bases and J by 2 bases, and 13 bases separated the two germline ends. From germline, CDR1 is DFQATT and CDR2 SNEGSKA (reference sequence). This CDR3 is CSAPTGLNTGELFF. The DNA for the CDR3 is TGCAGTGCGCCCACGGGACTCAACACCGGGGAGCTGTTTTTT.

V and J are TRBV7-2 and TRBJ2-5, with D possibly being TRBD2 (6 bases). CDR1 SGHTA and CDR2 FQGNSA come from the germline V gene. Trimming took off 6 bases at V and 11 bases at J, with 22 bases between the two ends. The CDR3 is 14 amino acids. CDR3 sequence reads: CASRQDSPGGEQYF. The CDR3 coding sequence is TGTGCCAGCAGGCAGGACTCCCCCGGGGGTGAGCAGTACTTC.

This clonotype showed up just a few times. The chain joins TRBV29-1 to TRBJ2-3; D possibly uses TRBD1 or TRBD2 (6 bases each). The V gene's germline CDR1 is SQVTM and CDR2 ANQGSEA. The CDR3 consists of 14 residues. Deletions cut 3 bases from V and 3 bases from J, with 13 bases between. CDR3 DNA: TGCAGCGTTGAGGGGCAGGGGAGGACAGATACGCAGTATTTT. It codes for CSVEGQGRTDTQYF.

The V call is TRBV12-3 or TRBV12-4, the J call TRBJ1-1, with D possibly matching TRBD1 (5 bases). This CDR3 comprises 14 residues. The ends were cut back, 7 bases at V and 6 bases at J, with 18 bases in the middle. This CDR3 is CASTHPGDYSEAFF. The CDR3, as DNA: TGTGCCAGCACCCACCCGGGGGACTACTCTGAAGCTTTCTTT.

The chain uses TRBV5-1 and TRBJ1-2; 10 bases are a match to TRBD1. The CDR3 has 15 amino acids. The ends lost 0 bases at V and 12 bases at J; junction bases unmatched: 11. Germline V CDR1 and CDR2: SGHRS, YFSETQ. The DNA of the CDR3 is TGCGCCAGCAGCTTGGCGCCGGGACAGGGGCACGGGAACACCTTC. It codes for CASSLAPGQGHGNTF.